This T cell receptor beta chain was sequenced in a study of OX40 agonist ivuxolimab in advanced cancers. The overall study: It was ivuxolimab, an agonistic anti-OX40 (CD134) antibody, that patients were treated with. One hepatocellular carcinoma and two cutaneous melanoma patients partially responded.

About this clone itself: Antigen: not known.

TCRdb keeps only in-frame clones here, not all; method: immunoSEQ multiplex PCR. The sample holds fewer than 45,000 clones, over 80% seen once. Regarding the study as a whole: Nonresponders, in some cases, also had low normalized T-cell clonal expansion.

This specimen consisted of CD4+ or CD8+ T cells sorted from blood, obtained in a trial of the OX40 agonist ivuxolimab. The receptor comes from an adult with an advanced solid tumor such as melanoma, head and neck, liver or kidney cancer.

CDR3 coding DNA: TGCGCCAGCAGCTTGGATGTCGGCACATCGTGGTCCCAGTACTTC. Protein product: CASSLDVGTSWSQYF. This chain links TRBV5-1 with TRBJ2-5; D ambiguous. The CDR3 extends over 15 amino acids. Trimming took off 0 bases at V and 9 bases at J, with 18 bases between the two ends. CDR1 is SGHRS and CDR2 is YFSETQ in the germline V gene.